This TCR beta chain was identified in a study of blood T cell repertoires in COVID-19 (dated by TCRdb to about 2020). In terms of the full investigation: The collaborator samples originated in the United States, Italy and Spain and spanned the acute and convalescent phases of COVID-19. The material from the prospective study consisted of cDNA or gDNA derived from T cells, B-cell-depleted T cells, or PBMCs. The dataset comprised deeply sampled blood TCRbeta repertoires from subjects exposed to, actively infected with, or recovered from COVID-19. The repertoires were released in a freely available public database meant as a resource for research on the immune response to SARS-CoV-2. The samples were drawn from two sources: the first 160 participants of the ongoing ImmuneRACE study, and over 1,000 subjects contributed by 6 global collaborators. Sample metadata almost always included a de-identified subject ID, COVID-19 status, age in years and sex. Where HLA class I and class II types were available, the types were taken from metadata supplied by the sample provider, not from assay-based typing.

TCRbeta CDR3 regions were amplified from genomic DNA by means of the immunoSEQ Assay, a bias-controlled multiplex PCR. In the authors' own workflow: Nucleated cell counts per sample were estimated from amplification of reference gene primers within the assay. To quantify the absolute abundance of each unique TCRbeta CDR3 rearrangement, sequence reads were collapsed and filtered. For each sample, productive Simpson clonality was calculated by taking the square root of Simpson's diversity index across productive rearrangements. This is the immuneACCESS table as TCRdb keeps it, with only in-frame sequences that have V and J called. A part of the clones is gone; compared with another copy, unresolved V genes explain less than half, and the rest is unexplained. The DNA was the basis for D and trimming; V, J and clone size are from that table. The table for this sample lists more than 400,000 clones; approximately 85% of them were counted only once. The ten largest account for roughly 3.2% of the sample.

Collaborating institutions collected whole blood in K2EDTA tubes following their own protocols. Collaborator samples were shipped for TCRbeta analysis as frozen whole blood, isolated PBMCs, or DNA extracted from either sample type. The paper as a whole reports these results and caveats: How much clinical and demographic metadata was included differed by source and by participant, and the metadata was provided uncurated.

Remarks on this clone: Its recognized antigen is unknown. No base qualities exist here, and no much larger clone lies one base off it.

The germline V gene specifies KGHSH as CDR1 and LQKENI as CDR2. CDR3 length: 12 amino acids, cysteine to phenylalanine. Only the CDR3 region is kept as DNA, spanning 36 bases read in frame from base 1. V and J are truncated by 3 bases and 2 bases respectively, leaving an intervening sequence of 5 bases. The clonotype originates from a human donor in a cohort sampled during active COVID-19. The chain uses TRBV18 and TRBJ2-7; a tentative D match to TRBD1 spans 5 bases. Specimen: peripheral blood. The nucleotide sequence reads as follows: TGTGCCAGCTCACCGGGGCCCTACGAGCAGTACTTC. Translation gives CASSPGPYEQYF. Supplemented by the reference TRBV18 and TRBJ2-7 proteins around the CDR3, the complete variable domain is NAGVMQNPRHLVRRRGQEARLRCSPMKGHSHVYWYRQLPEEGLKFMVYLQKENIIDESGMPKERFSAEFPKEGPSILRIQQVVRGDSAAYFCASSPGPYEQYFGPGTRLTVT.